Listed below are T cell receptor beta chains from one sample, sequenced in a study of T cells in Graves' hyperthyroidism and ophthalmopathy. TCRdb redid the calling of the multiplex PCR reads with MiXCR, one entry per CDR3 protein. The data hold more than 350,000 distinct CDR3 sequences, with approximately 14% observed a single time. The material sequenced was blood. These receptors all come from a woman in her fifties or sixties with Graves' ophthalmopathy. Each CDR3 is given with its conserved first and last residue. The D gene is left open where the match is weak. A clone size is listed for some rows: how often the clone was seen (once, few, many), or a class if it is expanded.

clone size | J gene | CDR3 length | V gene | D gene | CDR3 DNA | CDR3 protein
many | TRBJ2-5 | 15 | TRBV6-1 | . | TGTGCCAGCAGTGAAGACTCGTACTACCAAGAGACCCAGTACTTC | CASSEDSYYQETQYF
many | TRBJ2-3 | 15 | TRBV7-9 | TRBD2 | TGTGCCAGCAGCGCGACTAGCGGGGGGTCAGATACGCAGTATTTT | CASSATSGGSDTQYF
few | TRBJ2-2 | 14 | TRBV12-3/TRBV12-4 | TRBD1 | TGTGCCAGCAGGGACAGGGGTTACACCGGGGAGCTGTTTTTT | CASRDRGYTGELFF
many | TRBJ1-5 | 16 | TRBV7-8 | TRBD1 | TGTGCCAGCAGCGGAACAGGGGGCATGGGCAATCAGCCCCAGCATTTT | CASSGTGGMGNQPQHF
. | TRBJ1-2 | 15 | TRBV7-9 | TRBD1 | TGTGCCAGCAGTGAAGCGGACAGGACCTACTATGGCTACACCTTC | CASSEADRTYYGYTF
few | TRBJ1-5 | 16 | TRBV9 | TRBD1 | TGTGCCAGCAGCGCGGGGGACAGGGGAGAATATCAGCCCCAGCATTTT | CASSAGDRGEYQPQHF
few | TRBJ2-3 | 13 | TRBV19 | TRBD1 | TGTGCCAGTGCTCGGGACAGGACAGATACGCAGTATTTT | CASARDRTDTQYF
few | TRBJ1-5 | 16 | TRBV28 | TRBD1 | TGTGCCAGCAGTAAAAACACAGGGGGCCGGGATCAGCCCCAGCATTTT | CASSKNTGGRDQPQHF
many | TRBJ2-7 | 14 | TRBV28 | . | TGTGCCAGCAGTGTTCCGGGAACCTCCTACGAGCAGTACTTC | CASSVPGTSYEQYF
many | TRBJ1-5 | 14 | TRBV18 | TRBD1 | TGTGCCAGCTCACTGGGACAGACGAATCAGCCCCAGCATTTT | CASSLGQTNQPQHF
many | TRBJ2-1 | 15 | TRBV5-1 | TRBD1 | TGCGCCAGCAGCTTAAACAGGGGAACCTACAATGAGCAGTTCTTC | CASSLNRGTYNEQFF
. | TRBJ2-7 | 13 | TRBV20-1 | TRBD1 | TGCAGTGCTCCGACAGGGGGCTCCTACGAGCAGTACTTC | CSAPTGGSYEQYF
many | TRBJ2-5 | 12 | TRBV6-1 | . | TGTGCCAGCGATAGAGCAGGGGAGACCCAGTACTTC | CASDRAGETQYF
many | TRBJ2-5 | 14 | TRBV7-2 | . | TGTGCCAGCAGCTTATACGGGGAAGAAGAGACCCAGTACTTC | CASSLYGEEETQYF
. | TRBJ1-5 | 17 | TRBV27 | TRBD1 | TGTGCCAGCAGTTTCCGCTGGGACAGTAATAGCAATCAGCCCCAGCATTTT | CASSFRWDSNSNQPQHF
many | TRBJ2-2 | 13 | TRBV20-1 | . | TGCAGTGCTAGAGGGACCGTTAGCGGGGAGCTGTTTTTT | CSARGTVSGELFF
many | TRBJ2-7 | 14 | TRBV20-1 | . | TGCAGTGCCCCGACTGGCTTTAGGATCTACGAGCAGTACTTC | CSAPTGFRIYEQYF
many | TRBJ2-4 | 17 | TRBV3-1 | . | TGTGCCAGCAGCCTGAGACAAGGCCTAGGGGGAAAAAACATTCAGTACTTC | CASSLRQGLGGKNIQYF
many | TRBJ1-2 | 15 | TRBV9 | . | TGTGCCAGCAGCGTAGCCCCTCGACCGCACTATGGCTACACCTTC | CASSVAPRPHYGYTF
few | TRBJ2-7 | 15 | TRBV6-1 | . | TGTGCCAGCAGTAAAGAGGGGGTAGCCTCCTACGAGCAGTACTTC | CASSKEGVASYEQYF
few | TRBJ2-5 | 14 | TRBV5-1 | . | TGCGCCAGCAGCTCACGCTACGGCTCAGAGACCCAGTACTTC | CASSSRYGSETQYF
many | TRBJ2-1 | 13 | TRBV29-1 | TRBD2 | TGCAGCGTTGAGGCTAGCGGGAGAGGTGAGCAGTTCTTC | CSVEASGRGEQFF
. | TRBJ2-1 | 13 | TRBV3-1 | . | TGTGCCAGCGGCCTCCCAGGAGGGTTTGAGCAGTTCTTC | CASGLPGGFEQFF
many | TRBJ2-1 | 12 | TRBV5-6 | TRBD2 | TGTGCCAGCAGCCGGATAGCGGGGGTGCAGTTCTTC | CASSRIAGVQFF
. | TRBJ2-7 | 15 | TRBV6-5 | . | TGTGCCAGCAGTTACTCCAACCCCCCCCACTACGAGCAGTACTTC | CASSYSNPPHYEQYF
many | TRBJ2-7 | 15 | TRBV20-1 | TRBD2 | TGCAGTGCTAACGGACTAGCGGCAATCTCCTACGAGCAGTACTTC | CSANGLAAISYEQYF
. | TRBJ2-7 | 15 | TRBV5-5 | TRBD2 | TGTGCCAGCAGCCGACTAGCGGGTGATTTACGGGAGCAGTACTTC | CASSRLAGDLREQYF
once | TRBJ2-7 | 13 | TRBV20-1 | . | TGCAGTGCTCGACGGACAGCGCCCTACGAGCAGTACTTC | CSARRTAPYEQYF
many | TRBJ2-3 | 17 | TRBV5-1 | TRBD1 | TGCGCCAGCAGCTTGACCCCGACAGGGGGCGCGACAGATACGCAGTATTTT | CASSLTPTGGATDTQYF
many | TRBJ1-1 | 14 | TRBV6-5 | . | TGTGCCAGCAGTTACTCGAATGTGAACACTGAAGCTTTCTTT | CASSYSNVNTEAFF
. | TRBJ2-5 | 12 | TRBV20-1 | . | TGCAGTGCTAGAGGGAGAGCAGAGACCCAGTACTTC | CSARGRAETQYF
. | TRBJ1-2 | 12 | TRBV7-2 | . | TGTGCCAGCAGCCCTGTTTTCTATGGCTACACCTTC | CASSPVFYGYTF
many | TRBJ1-1 | 14 | TRBV5-1 | . | TGCGCCAGCAGCTTGGGACAGATGAACACTGAAGCTTTCTTT | CASSLGQMNTEAFF
many | TRBJ1-1 | 15 | TRBV6-1 | . | TGTGCCAGCAGTGCTCGGGACGGGATGAACACTGAAGCTTTCTTT | CASSARDGMNTEAFF
many | TRBJ2-7 | 13 | TRBV2 | . | TGTGCCAGCAGTACCAGACAGGTTGGCGAGCAGTACTTC | CASSTRQVGEQYF